This TCR beta chain was identified during a study of OX40 agonist ivuxolimab in advanced cancers. V trimming: 4 bases; J trimming: 4 bases; junction bases outside the gene matches: 3. The CDR3 is 14 residues long. CDR1 and CDR2 (germline): MNHEY, SVGAGI. Excluded were patients having autoimmune disease history or systemic immunosuppression. This clone occurred a few times. Its cognate antigen is unknown. Study findings and constraints: The study found among the lowest clonal expansion in partial responders at 0.1-3.0 mg/kg. At 0.1 to 3.0 mg/kg and by week 6, CD4+ and CD8+ T cells in the blood had expanded clonally.

Clones were sequenced by immunoSEQ multiplex PCR, and TCRdb holds only the in-frame ones, with some missing. Here the sample spans roughly 40,000 clones, about 88% being singletons. The chain combines TRBV6-5 with TRBJ1-5; 8 bases line up with TRBD1. Here the sequenced sample was CD4+ or CD8+ T cells sorted from blood, taken in a trial of the OX40 agonist ivuxolimab. The clonotype originates from an adult with an advanced solid tumor such as melanoma, head and neck, liver or kidney cancer. The CDR3 DNA is TGTGCCAGCAGTTTGGACAGGGTTAATCAGCCCCAGCATTTT. This encodes CASSLDRVNQPQHF.